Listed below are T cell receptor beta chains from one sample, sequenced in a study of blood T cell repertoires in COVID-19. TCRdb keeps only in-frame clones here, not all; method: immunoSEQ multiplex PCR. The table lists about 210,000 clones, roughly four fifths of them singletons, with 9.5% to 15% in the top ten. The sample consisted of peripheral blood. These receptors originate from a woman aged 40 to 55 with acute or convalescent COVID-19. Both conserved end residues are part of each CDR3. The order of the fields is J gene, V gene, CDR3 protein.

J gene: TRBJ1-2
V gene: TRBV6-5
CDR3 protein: CASSYFDRVDYTF

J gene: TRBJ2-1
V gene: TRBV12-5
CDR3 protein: CASGFRTEQFF

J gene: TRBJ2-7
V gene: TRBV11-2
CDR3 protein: CASSLDIGTGAVYEQYF

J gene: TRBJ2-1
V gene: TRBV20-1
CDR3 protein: CSANRVNEQFF

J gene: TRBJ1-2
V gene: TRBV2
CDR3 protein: CARGDRQGYGYTF

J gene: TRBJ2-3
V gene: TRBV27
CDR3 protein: CASSLSPGGGSPTDTQYF

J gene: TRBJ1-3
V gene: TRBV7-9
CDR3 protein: CASSEDRVSGNTIYF

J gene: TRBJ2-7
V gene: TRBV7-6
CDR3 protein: CASSFGPTGYEQYF

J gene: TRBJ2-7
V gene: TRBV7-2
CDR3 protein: CASSLGTPVIGYEQYF

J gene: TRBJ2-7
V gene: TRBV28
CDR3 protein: CASNGVGYEQYF

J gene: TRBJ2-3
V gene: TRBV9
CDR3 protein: CASSPGLAATDTQYF

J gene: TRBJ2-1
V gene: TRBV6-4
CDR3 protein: CASSPTEAHGSSYNEQFF

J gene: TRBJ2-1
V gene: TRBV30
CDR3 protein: CAWRTSGVYNEQFF

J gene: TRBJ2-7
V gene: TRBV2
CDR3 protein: CASRAGQGLAGASYEQYF

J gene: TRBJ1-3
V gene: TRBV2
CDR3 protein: CASSDPGVRNTIYF

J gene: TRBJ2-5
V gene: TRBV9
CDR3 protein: CASSPGTSPGGTQYF

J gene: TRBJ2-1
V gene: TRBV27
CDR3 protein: CASSPSGLALNEQFF

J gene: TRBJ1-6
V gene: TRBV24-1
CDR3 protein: CATRQGRNSPLHF

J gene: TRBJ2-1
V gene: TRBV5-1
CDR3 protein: CASSLVGGHSYNEQFF

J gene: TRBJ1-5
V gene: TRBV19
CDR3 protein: CASSLGTGDSNQPQHF

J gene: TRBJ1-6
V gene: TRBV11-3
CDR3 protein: CASSFDRGPNSPLHF

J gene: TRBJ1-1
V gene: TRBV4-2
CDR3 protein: CASSPDQGVRAFF

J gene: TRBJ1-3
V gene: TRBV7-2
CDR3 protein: CASSGSSGNTIYF

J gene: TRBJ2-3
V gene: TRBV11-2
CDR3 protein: CASSLDRGTDTQYF

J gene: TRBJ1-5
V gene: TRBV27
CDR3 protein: CASSSTGEFNQPQHF

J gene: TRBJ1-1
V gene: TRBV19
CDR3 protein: CASSMGEGSDTEAFF

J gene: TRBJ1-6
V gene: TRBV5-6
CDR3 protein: CASSPGNNSPLHF

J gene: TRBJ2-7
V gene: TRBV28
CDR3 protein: CASSLVGDGRYF

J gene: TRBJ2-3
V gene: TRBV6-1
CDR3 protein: CASSVLLKLHSTDTQYF

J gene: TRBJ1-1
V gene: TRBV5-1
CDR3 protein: CASSLAGEAFF

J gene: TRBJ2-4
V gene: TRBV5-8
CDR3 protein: CASSLGLLLAKNIQYF

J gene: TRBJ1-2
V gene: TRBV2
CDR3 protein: CASSEDQGRYYGYTF

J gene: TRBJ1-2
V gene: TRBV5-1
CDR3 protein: CASSPTGTDSQYGYTF

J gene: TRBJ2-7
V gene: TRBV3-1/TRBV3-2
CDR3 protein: CASSSGTSGGYEQYF

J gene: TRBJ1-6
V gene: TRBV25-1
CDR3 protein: CASSVLENSPLHF

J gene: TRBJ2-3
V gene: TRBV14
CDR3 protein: CASSPWGSDTQYF

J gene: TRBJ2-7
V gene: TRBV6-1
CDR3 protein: CASSEQGGGVYEQYF

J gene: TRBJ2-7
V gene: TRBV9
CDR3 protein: CASSPRTSPGEQYF

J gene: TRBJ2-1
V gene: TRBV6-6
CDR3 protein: CASKSSGTGKMKEQFF

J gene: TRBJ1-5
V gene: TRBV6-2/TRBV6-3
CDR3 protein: CASSYSAGSNQPQHF

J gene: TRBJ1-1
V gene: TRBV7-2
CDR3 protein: CASSLMGTGVTEAFF

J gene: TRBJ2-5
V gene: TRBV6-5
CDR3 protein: CASSYGPSGYQETQYF

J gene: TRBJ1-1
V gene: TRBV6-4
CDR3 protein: CASSDWDRGDTEAFF

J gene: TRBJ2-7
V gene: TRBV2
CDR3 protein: CASSSGYYEQYF

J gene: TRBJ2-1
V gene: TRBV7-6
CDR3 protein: CASSLATGGPYNEQFF

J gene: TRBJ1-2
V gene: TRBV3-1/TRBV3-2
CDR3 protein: CASSRADRELRNGYTF

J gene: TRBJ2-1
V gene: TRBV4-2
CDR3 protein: CASSPAGLAGYNEQFF

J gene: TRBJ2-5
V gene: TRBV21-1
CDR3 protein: CASSKSPRTGTATQETQYF

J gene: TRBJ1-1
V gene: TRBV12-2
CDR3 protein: CASRLPNTEAFF